Following are 18 T cell receptor beta chains from one sample sequenced in a study of blood T cell repertoires in COVID-19. Data came from immunoSEQ multiplex PCR; TCRdb stores just in-frame clones and leaves some out. Here the sample spans 250,000 or so clones, roughly nine tenths being singletons. Material: peripheral blood. The receptor source for this set is a man aged 18 to 29 with active or convalescent COVID-19.

This rearrangement joins TRBV11-2 to TRBJ2-7; TRBD1 is a possible D gene (5 bases). This CDR3 is 15 amino acids long. Trimming removed 5 bases from V and 4 bases from J, with 18 bases in between. Germline V gene lookup returns CDR1 SGHAT and CDR2 FQNNGV. The CDR3 sequence is CASSRQSGAPYEQYF. CDR3 coding DNA: TGTGCCAGCAGCCGACAGTCTGGCGCACCTTACGAGCAGTACTTC.

V gene TRBV6-6 combines with J gene TRBJ1-5; D gene uncertain. Germline CDR1 is MNHNY and CDR2 is SVGAGI (reference sequence). Trimming pared 4 bases from V and 0 bases from J, leaving 4 bases between. The CDR3 loop spans 13 amino acids. The CDR3 region is CASSSYSNQPQHF. Written as DNA, the CDR3 is TGTGCCAGCAGTTCTTATAGCAATCAGCCCCAGCATTTT.

J is TRBJ1-4 and V is TRBV7-6, with D tentatively TRBD1 (6 bases). The CDR3 is 15 residues long. Germline assignment: CDR1 SGHVS and CDR2 FNYEAQ. The germline V and J ends were trimmed by 2 bases and 8 bases, with 15 bases remaining between them. CDR3 region: CASSLSGGREEKLFF. The CDR3 bases are TGTGCCAGCAGCTTAAGCGGGGGGCGAGAAGAAAAACTGTTTTTT.

V and J are TRBV7-2 and TRBJ2-7; D is possibly TRBD1 (5 bases). The CDR3 runs 13 residues. The V end lost 1 base, the J end lost 6 bases, and 10 bases lay between the germline ends. Germline assignment: CDR1 SGHTA and CDR2 FQGNSA. The CDR3 DNA reads TGTGCCAGCAGCTTAGATGGCAGGGCCGAGCAGTACTTC. It encodes CASSLDGRAEQYF.

The V call is TRBV2, the J call TRBJ1-2, with 10 bases lining up with TRBD1. Trimming took 6 bases from V and 3 from J; bases not matched to a gene: 4. Germline lookup yields CDR1 SNHLY and CDR2 FYNNEI. The CDR3 consists of 14 residues. The CDR3, as DNA: TGTGCCAGCAGGACAGGGGGCGTTGACTATGGCTACACCTTC. Translating gives CASRTGGVDYGYTF.

The chain is built from TRBV29-1 and TRBJ2-1; 12 nucleotides align to TRBD2. V was clipped by 4 bases and J by 4 bases; unmatched bases: 2. Germline CDR1 is SQVTM and CDR2 is ANQGSEA. CDR3 size: 14 residues. CDR3 sequence: CSVGGLAGYNEQFF. The CDR3 DNA sequence: TGCAGCGTTGGCGGACTAGCGGGGTACAATGAGCAGTTCTTC.

The J gene is TRBJ2-3, the V gene TRBV4-3; TRBD1 might be the D (5 bases). CDR3 length: 16 residues. V was shortened by 0 bases and J by 0 bases, with 10 bases between the two germline ends. CDR1 LGHNA and CDR2 YSLEER come from the germline V gene. The CDR3 region is CASSQDWAGSTDTQYF. In DNA form, the CDR3 reads TGCGCCAGCAGCCAAGATTGGGCAGGGAGCACAGATACGCAGTATTTT.

In its sample, this clone was seen once. The J gene is TRBJ1-1, the V gene TRBV7-2; D perhaps matches TRBD1 (5 bases). Looked up from germline, CDR1 is SGHTA and CDR2 is FQGNSA. The V and J ends lost 3 bases and 0 bases respectively, with 8 bases between them. This CDR3 is built from 14 residues. The CDR3 loop reads CASSFPGMNTEAFF. The CDR3 bases are TGTGCCAGCAGCTTTCCAGGGATGAACACTGAAGCTTTCTTT.

The chain is built from TRBV18 and TRBJ2-7; perhaps TRBD2 as D (5 bases). Germline values: CDR1 KGHSH, CDR2 LQKENI. The V end lost 2 bases, the J end lost 0 bases, and 11 bases lay between the germline ends. The CDR3 sequence is 15 residues long. CDR3 DNA sequence: TGTGCCAGCTCACCAAGTACGGGGAGCTCCTACGAGCAGTACTTC. This gives the protein CASSPSTGSSYEQYF.

J is TRBJ2-7 and V is TRBV6-5; no reliable D call. The V and J ends lost 2 bases and 2 bases respectively, with 16 bases between them. The germline V gene encodes CDR1 MNHEY and CDR2 SVGAGI. CDR3 length: 16 amino acids. The CDR3 is CASSYRRFESTYEQYF. The CDR3, as DNA: TGTGCCAGCAGTTACCGCCGTTTTGAGAGTACCTACGAGCAGTACTTC.

This chain uses TRBV20-1 with TRBJ2-7, with D possibly TRBD1 on 6 matching bases. V was trimmed by 3 bases and J by 2 bases, leaving 14 bases between them. Germline assignment: CDR1 DFQATT and CDR2 SNEGSKA (reference sequence). This CDR3 has 14 amino acids. CDR3 bases: TGCAGTGCTAGTATTCGGACAGATACCTACGAGCAGTACTTC. Its translation is CSASIRTDTYEQYF.

This chain connects TRBV27 to TRBJ1-1, with a tentative D call TRBD1 (5 bases). The CDR3 is 14 residues long. CDR1 MNHEY and CDR2 SMNVEV come from the germline V gene (reference sequence). Trimming shortened V by 2 bases and J by 5 bases, and 12 bases separated the two germline ends. CDR3 bases: TGTGCCAGCAGTTTAGCCCGGGGGGAGACTGAAGCTTTCTTT. Protein product: CASSLARGETEAFF.

This sequence joins TRBV5-8 and TRBJ1-1; tentative D call: TRBD1 (5 bases). Per the germline V gene, CDR1 is SGHTS and CDR2 is YDEGEE. The CDR3 runs 14 residues. Between the trimmed V and J ends, which lost 0 bases and 4 bases, there was a span of 10 bases. The CDR3 loop is CASSLAGWGTEAFF. CDR3 bases: TGTGCCAGCAGCTTGGCAGGGTGGGGCACTGAAGCTTTCTTT.

The chain employs TRBV5-1 and TRBJ2-7, with 9 nucleotides matching TRBD1. Trimming took 3 bases from V and 5 from J; bases not matched to a gene: 9. The germline gives CDR1 SGHRS, CDR2 YFSETQ. This CDR3 region has 15 residues. As DNA, the CDR3 is TGCGCCAGCAGCTCATCCGGGACAGGGTTCAACGAGCAGTACTTC. Protein sequence: CASSSSGTGFNEQYF.

The rearrangement links TRBV2 to TRBJ2-5, with 7 bases that match TRBD1. Germline assignment: CDR1 SNHLY and CDR2 FYNNEI. The CDR3 sequence is 13 residues long. CDR3 protein: CVTGWGAQETQYF. The CDR3, as DNA: TGTGTGACAGGGTGGGGTGCTCAAGAGACCCAGTACTTC.

CDR3 sequence: CASSVDSRPGAFF. The CDR3 DNA is TGTGCCAGCAGCGTAGACAGCCGACCTGGGGCTTTCTTT. This sequence joins TRBV28 and TRBJ1-1; possible D gene TRBD1, 5 bases. Deletions cut 6 bases from V and 11 bases from J, with 19 bases between. The CDR3 totals 13 residues. CDR1 is MDHEN, CDR2 SYDVKM, per germline.

This chain connects TRBV28 to TRBJ1-5; 8 bases are shared with TRBD1. The V and J ends lost 8 bases and 1 base, in that order; junction bases with no gene match: 4. The germline gives CDR1 MDHEN, CDR2 SYDVKM. The length of the CDR3 is 14 residues. The CDR3 nucleotides are TGTGCCAGCGGAACAGGGGGGAGCAATCAGCCCCAGCATTTT. Translated: CASGTGGSNQPQHF.

The chain employs TRBV19 and TRBJ1-5; 7 nucleotides align to TRBD1. CDR3 length: 15 amino acids. Germline trimming cut 3 bases from V and 3 bases from J; bases unmatched to any gene: 5. Germline V gene lookup returns CDR1 LNHDA and CDR2 SQIVND (reference sequence). CDR3 region: CASSMRGPINQPQHF. CDR3 in DNA: TGTGCCAGTAGTATGAGGGGGCCGATCAATCAGCCCCAGCATTTT.